The next 19 T cell receptor beta chains were all read from a single sample in a study of early T cells in non-severe SARS-CoV-2 infection. TCRdb ran MiXCR on the 5' RACE reads and lists one entry per CDR3 protein. The data hold tens of thousands of distinct CDR3 sequences, with 12% to 15% observed a single time. The sequencing sample was made of whole blood. The receptors derive from an adult who was a healthcare worker with PCR-confirmed SARS-CoV-2 infection or an uninfected control (not recorded which).

This sequence joins TRBV4-1 and TRBJ2-7; possibly TRBD1 for D (6 bases). The length of the CDR3 is 14 residues. Deletions cut 4 bases from V and 3 bases from J, with 13 bases between. Germline CDR1 reads MGHRA; CDR2 reads YSYEKL. The DNA of the CDR3 is TGCGCCAGCAGCCCCCTCGCGGACAGCTACGAGCAGTACTTC. Amino acid sequence: CASSPLADSYEQYF.

This clonotype was seen a handful of times. The rearrangement joins TRBV15 to TRBJ2-7; D uncertain. With 3 bases removed from V and 3 bases from J, the gap between germline ends came to 3 bases. The CDR3 is 11 residues long. The germline CDR1 and CDR2 sequences are LNHNV and YYDKDF (reference sequence). In DNA, the CDR3 is TGTGCCACCAGCAGCGGCTACGAGCAGTACTTC. This gives the protein CATSSGYEQYF. The full variable domain, rest sourced from reference TRBV15 and TRBJ2-7, is DAMVIQNPRYQVTQFGKPVTLSCSQTLNHNVMYWYQQKSSQAPKLLFHYYDKDFNNEADTPDNFQSRRPNTSFCFLDIRSPGLGDTAMYLCATSSGYEQYFGPGTRLTVT.

This clonotype has just a few counts. V usage is TRBV23-1 and J usage is TRBJ2-2; no firm D call. TRBV23-1 is labeled an ORF, and its function is uncertain. Trimming removed 3 bases at V and 6 bases at J, with 14 bases between. This CDR3 region has 15 residues. The CDR3 sequence is CASSQNRAPAGELFF. The CDR3 DNA sequence: TGCGCCAGCAGTCAGAACCGGGCCCCGGCCGGGGAGCTGTTTTTT.

The rearrangement uses TRBV11-2 and TRBJ1-4, with D maybe TRBD1 (5 bases). The CDR3 totals 15 residues. V gave up 6 bases and J gave up 5 bases, with 16 bases separating them. In germline, CDR1 is SGHAT, CDR2 FQNNGV. The CDR3 sequence is CASRPLMGGNEKLFF. As DNA, the CDR3 is TGTGCCAGCAGGCCCTTAATGGGGGGAAATGAAAAACTGTTTTTT.

The chain employs TRBV12-3 or TRBV12-4 and TRBJ2-2, with TRBD1 identical over 10 bases. With V trimmed by 4 bases and J by 6 bases, 2 bases remained unmatched. The CDR3 covers 14 residues. CDR3 sequence (DNA): TGTGCCAGCAGTTGGGGACAGGGGTCCGGGGAGCTGTTTTTT. Amino acids: CASSWGQGSGELFF.

This clonotype came up many times. The rearrangement joins TRBV24-1 to TRBJ1-2; TRBD1 aligns across 9 bases. CDR1 and CDR2 (germline): KGHDR, SFDVKD. V lost 4 bases to trimming and J lost 8 bases; unmatched junction nucleotides: 13. The CDR3 is 16 residues long. CDR3 region: CATSDPGQGRFGGYTF. In DNA form, the CDR3 reads TGTGCCACCAGTGACCCGGGACAGGGAAGATTCGGAGGCTACACCTTC.

Many counts were recorded for this clonotype. The chain joins TRBV7-2 to TRBJ2-1; D is ambiguous. The CDR3 extends over 15 amino acids. Trimming cost V 1 base and J 4 bases, with 11 bases left between them. CDR1 and CDR2 (germline): SGHTA, FQGNSA. Written as DNA, the CDR3 is TGTGCCAGCAGCTTAGAGGCTGGAAATTACAATGAGCAGTTCTTC. Its protein product is CASSLEAGNYNEQFF. The variable domain in full, with the rest retrieved from reference TRBV7-2 and TRBJ2-1, is GAGVSQSPSNKVTEKGKDVELRCDPISGHTALYWYRQSLGQGLEFLIYFQGNSAPDKSGLPSDRFSAERTGGSVSTLTIQRTQQEDSAVYLCASSLEAGNYNEQFFGPGTRLTVL.

The chain joins TRBV20-1 to TRBJ2-4; D is possibly TRBD1 (6 bases). In germline, CDR1 is DFQATT, CDR2 SNEGSKA (reference sequence). V dropped 4 bases and J dropped 9 bases, with 16 bases sitting between them. The CDR3 has 13 residues. Here the CDR3 reads CSATTGFIGIQYF. CDR3 in DNA: TGCAGTGCTACAACAGGGTTTATAGGCATTCAGTACTTC.

This clonotype was seen a handful of times. A junction end diverges from the germline sequence, so it may reflect a read error. This rearrangement joins TRBV7-7 to TRBJ2-3, with 13 bases fitting TRBD2. The CDR3 totals 18 residues. The germline gives CDR1 SSHAT, CDR2 FNYEAQ (reference sequence). The CDR3 is CASSLLPGLAGRTDTQYF. For the CDR3, the DNA is TGTGCTAGCAGCTTGCTACCGGGACTAGCGGGGCGAACGGATACGCAGTATTTT.

For this clonotype: Possible read error: a much larger clone is one base away. This chain joins TRBV25-1 and TRBJ2-7, with D perhaps matching TRBD1 (6 bases). This CDR3 region has 16 residues. CDR1 is MGHDK, CDR2 SYGVNS, per germline. With 1 base removed from V and 0 bases from J, the gap between germline ends came to 13 bases. The CDR3 DNA follows: TGTGCCAGCAGTGAATGGAGGACAGCGACCTCCTACGAGCAGTACTTC. Amino acids: CASSEWRTATSYEQYF.

In this sample, this clonotype turned up many times. The genes are TRBV19 and TRBJ1-5, with 7 positions matching TRBD1. The V segment lost 5 bases and the J segment 5 bases; nucleotides outside the gene matches: 6. This CDR3 spans 14 amino acids. CDR1 is LNHDA and CDR2 is SQIVND in the germline V gene (reference sequence). DNA for the CDR3: TGTGCCAGTAGTCTCCGGGACAGAGATCAGCCCCAGCATTTT. It encodes CASSLRDRDQPQHF. Combining the CDR3 with reference TRBV19 and TRBJ1-5 gives the whole variable domain DGGITQSPKYLFRKEGQNVTLSCEQNLNHDAMYWYRQDPGQGLRLIYYSQIVNDFQKGDIAEGYSVSREKKESFPLTVTSAQKNPTAFYLCASSLRDRDQPQHFGDGTRLSIL.

This clonotype was seen a handful of times. This chain joins TRBV27 and TRBJ1-6; D may be TRBD1 (5 bases). Trimming took off 5 bases at V and 7 bases at J, with 18 bases between the two ends. The CDR3 is made up of 16 amino acids. Germline CDR1 and CDR2: MNHEY and SMNVEV (reference sequence). CDR3 residues: CASSPPSGARNSPLHF. CDR3 sequence (DNA): TGTGCCAGCAGTCCCCCTAGCGGGGCAAGAAATTCACCCCTCCACTTT.

V and J are TRBV20-1 and TRBJ1-3, with 9 bases that match TRBD1. CDR1 and CDR2 from the germline V gene are DFQATT and SNEGSKA (reference sequence). This CDR3 contains 18 residues. Trimming cost V 0 bases and J 3 bases; bases outside gene matches: 12. The CDR3 DNA sequence: TGCAGTGCTAGAGAGACCCCTCGGACAGGGGAGAGTGGAAACACCATATATTTT. This encodes CSARETPRTGESGNTIYF.

The chain is built from TRBV5-1 and TRBJ1-4; 8 bases are shared with TRBD1. The CDR3 runs to 14 residues. With V trimmed by 4 bases and J by 7 bases, 6 bases remained unmatched. Germline CDR1 reads SGHRS; CDR2 reads YFSETQ. CDR3 protein: CASSETGASEKLFF. The CDR3 region has the DNA TGCGCCAGCAGCGAGACAGGGGCGAGTGAAAAACTGTTTTTT.

This clonotype was observed a few times. This chain links TRBV2 with TRBJ1-5; no reliable D call. The ends were cut back, 4 bases at V and 2 bases at J, with 6 bases in the middle. CDR1 and CDR2 from the germline V gene are SNHLY and FYNNEI. This CDR3 is 13 amino acids long. The CDR3 protein is CASSVEGNQPQHF. The CDR3 coding sequence is TGTGCCAGCAGTGTTGAGGGCAATCAGCCCCAGCATTTT.

This clonotype came up a few times. The V and J genes are TRBV29-1 and TRBJ2-3, with D possibly called TRBD1 or TRBD2 (5 bases each). Germline V gene lookup returns CDR1 SQVTM and CDR2 ANQGSEA. Deletions cut 5 bases from V and 0 bases from J, with 9 bases between. CDR3 length: 13 residues. The DNA for the CDR3 is TGCAGCGTTATCGGGGCTAGCACAGATACGCAGTATTTT. It is translated as CSVIGASTDTQYF.

The chain recombines TRBV7-9 with TRBJ2-5, with 8 nucleotides matching TRBD1. CDR1 is SEHNR and CDR2 is FQNEAQ in the germline V gene (reference sequence). CDR3 length: 13 residues. V shed 3 bases and J 4 bases; nucleotides not matched to a gene: 1. CDR3 sequence reads: CASSFQGAETQYF. For the CDR3, the DNA is TGTGCCAGCAGCTTCCAGGGGGCAGAGACCCAGTACTTC.

V usage is TRBV29-1 and J usage is TRBJ1-2; TRBD1 matches at 8 bases. Trimming at V came to 7 bases and at J to 1 base, leaving 5 bases not matched to a gene. In germline, CDR1 is SQVTM, CDR2 ANQGSEA. The CDR3 consists of 13 residues. In nucleotides, the CDR3 is TGCAGCGCGGCAGGGGGCAATAACTATGGCTACACCTTC. Translated: CSAAGGNNYGYTF.

This clonotype was seen repeatedly, ten times or more. This chain connects TRBV7-8 to TRBJ1-5; TRBD1 agrees at 7 bases. The CDR3 has 16 amino acids. Unmatched junction bases numbered 9, after V lost 6 bases and J lost 1 base. CDR1 is SGHVS and CDR2 is FQNEAQ in the germline V gene. The CDR3 DNA reads TGTGCCAGCAGGAGTGGCAGGGGGAAGAGCAATCAGCCCCAGCATTTT. As protein: CASRSGRGKSNQPQHF.